This TCR beta chain was recorded in a study of Graves' ophthalmopathy and Graves' hyperthyroidism. V lost 1 base to trimming and J lost 4 bases; unmatched junction nucleotides: 4. This CDR3 has 15 amino acids. Germline CDR1 and CDR2: SEHNR and FQNEAQ (reference sequence). This clonotype came up many times. Moderate-to-severe activity, CAS ≥3, NOSPECS ≥4 and duration under 3 months were recorded for donors with ophthalmopathy. The evidence that diagnosis relied on was clinical symptoms, serum thyroxine, TRAb, thyroid ultrasound and orbital computed tomography. Using RNA transcripts, the TCR beta CDR3 regions were amplified. Second-round multiplex PCR came after first-round RT-PCR with HTBI primers. MiXCR, run by TCRdb on the multiplex PCR reads, gives a single entry per CDR3 protein. Of 650,000 to 900,000 distinct CDR3 sequences detected, 40% appear once; the ten largest clones hold less than 55%.

The chain recombines TRBV7-9 with TRBJ1-1; 9 bases line up with TRBD1. Material for sequencing was peripheral blood. The sequence was collected from an adult man with Graves' ophthalmopathy. The CDR3 DNA reads as TGTGCCAGCAGCTTAGGGGACAGGGCCACCACTGAAGCTTTCTTT. The encoded protein is CASSLGDRATTEAFF. The full variable domain, with the rest looked up from reference TRBV7-9 and TRBJ1-1, is DTGVSQNPRHKITKRGQNVTFRCDPISEHNRLYWYRQTLGQGPEFLTYFQNEAQLEKSRLLSDRFSAERPKGSFSTLEIQRTEQGDSAMYLCASSLGDRATTEAFFGQGTRLTVV.